This section outlines one TCR beta chain sequence together with its context. These data originate in a study of shared T cell receptors in the human thymus. Trimming left V 4 bases short and J 0 bases short, with 11 bases between. This CDR3 spans 15 amino acids. In germline, CDR1 is SGHTS, CDR2 YDEGEE. Sequencing used immunoSEQ multiplex PCR; TCRdb keeps in-frame clones, though not all of them. This table holds about 660,000 clones, roughly 90% found once. This same sample was also taken into another study, of human thymus T cells. That source notes: Resections from corrective heart surgery provided thymus tissue. Biased V and J segment usage appeared in thymus and peripheral blood. Highly overlapping thymic repertoires in unrelated individuals were reported by related research.

This receptor was identified in a boy under two years old with a congenital heart defect. This chain joins TRBV5-8 and TRBJ1-5, with D possibly TRBD1 on 6 matching bases. Source material: thymocytes. CDR3 DNA sequence: TGTGCCAGCAGCGGGGGCAGACTTAGCAATCAGCCCCAGCATTTT. Its protein is CASSGGRLSNQPQHF.